This entry concerns a single TCR beta chain. Its target antigen remains unknown. It has no much larger one-base neighbor in the sample; base qualities were not kept. This sample stems from a study of CD4 T cells in relation to SARS-CoV-2 and coronaviruses (dated by TCRdb to about 2021). In terms of the full investigation: In the ViraFEST assay, PBMCs were grown with antigen for 10 days, and TCR beta CDR3s were then sequenced to identify antigen-specific clonal expansions. The Adaptive Biotechnologies TCR-sequencing kit was used for samples from a few pre-COVID donors and for the naive versus memory experiments, whereas the other data were Illumina-based. HLA restriction was mapped for shared crossreactive spike epitopes using patient-derived lymphoblastoid cell lines. A different TCR-beta assay, based on Illumina, was used to sequence expansion assays from other donors in the study. An HIV-1 Nef peptide pool or a no-peptide culture served as the negative reference condition. At the level of individual TCR clonotypes, the study evaluated whether memory CD4+ T cells crossreact between the spike proteins of SARS-CoV-2 and those of common cold coronaviruses. What the study reported, not specific to this receptor: Memory CD4+ clonotypes crossrecognizing SARS-CoV-2 and at least one common cold coronavirus spike were found in around three fifths of donors. Crossreactive clones showed significantly weaker SARS-CoV-2-driven expansion than monoreactive clones, consistent with antigenic imprinting. Crossreactivity analysis centred on spike protein, so crossreactivity against other viral proteins was not assessed. Pre-pandemic and post-infection samples were not both contributed by any donor, so tracing of the source of pre-existing responses was limited. Small numbers of patients and of tested TCRs were a limitation of the study.

CD4+ T cells from unexposed donors were collected before the COVID-19 pandemic (2011-2018). Following 10 days of culture, the EasySep CD4+ T cell isolation kit was used to isolate CD4+ T cells. As cell numbers permitted, CD4+ T cells from unexposed donors were tested for reactivity to SARS-CoV-2 S and N and to four common cold coronavirus spike pools. PBMCs were cultured at a few million per well in IMDM supplemented with 5% human AB serum and about 9.6 IU/ml IL-2. Half of the culture medium was replaced with fresh IL-2-containing medium on days 3 and 7. In general, triplicate replicate wells were used for every peptide culture condition. Leukapheresis product for the unexposed donors was bought commercially. PBMCs were isolated from leukapheresis product or whole blood by Ficoll-Paque PLUS gradient centrifugation. PBMCs were either cryopreserved at -140 degrees C or used fresh in the expansion assay. The QIAamp Micro DNA Kit was used to extract genomic DNA from the CD4+ T cells.

CDR1 GTSNPN and CDR2 SVGIG were looked up in the germline V gene (reference sequence). The CDR3 numbers 15 residues from cysteine through phenylalanine. Only the CDR3 portion is preserved as DNA: 45 bases, with reading frame beginning at the first base. V loses 0 bases, J loses 2 bases, and the germline ends lie 13 bases apart. The library came from the immunoSEQ multiplex PCR assay. Per the authors' processing: Preprocessing removed nonproductive sequences and CDR3s not starting with C, not ending with F or W, or shorter than 7 amino acids. The MANAFEST web app was used to call antigen-specific clonotypes on the basis of expansion compared with the reference and with other culture wells. A clone counted as positive if significantly expanded in 2 of 3 replicate wells versus the reference culture at FDR below 0.05. A further requirement for positive clones was significant expansion compared with all other tandem wells, along with an odds ratio above 5. After three terminal residues were trimmed from each end, CDR3 homology was quantified as pairwise Levenshtein distance using the stringdist R package. What TCRdb holds here is the immuneACCESS table cut down to in-frame rearrangements. Part of the clones is not present; checked against another copy, under half of the missing clones reflect an unresolved V gene, and the others are unexplained. That table supplies the V and J calls and clone size; D and trimming were determined from the DNA. This sample gives roughly 18,000 clones in total; around three quarters of them show up just once. Of the sample, over 25% is held by the ten largest clones.

Sequenced input: CD4+ T cells from PBMCs, cultured in vitro. The TCR originated in a human donor in good health. The chain joins TRBV30 to TRBJ2-5, with the D call perhaps TRBD1 or TRBD2, each one matching 5 bases. The CDR3 reads as follows: CAWSVEGRRQETQYF. The nucleotide sequence is given as TGTGCCTGGAGTGTAGAGGGACGGAGGCAAGAGACCCAGTACTTC.